The 15 T cell receptor beta chains listed next were all sequenced from one sample in a study of blood T cell repertoires in COVID-19. Method: immunoSEQ multiplex PCR; TCRdb's copy keeps in-frame clones and lacks some. The sample has 45,000 to 55,000 clones, 90% seen once. Input material: peripheral blood. Source of these receptors: a woman in her forties with active COVID-19.

V is TRBV10-3 and J is TRBJ1-5; the D is unclear. The length of the CDR3 is 17 residues. Germline V gene lookup returns CDR1 ENHRY and CDR2 SYGVKD. V lost 2 bases and J lost 6, with 20 bases in between. The CDR3 loop is CAISEGSRTYRPQPQHF. The CDR3 bases are TGTGCCATCAGTGAGGGGTCGAGGACTTATCGGCCTCAGCCCCAGCATTTT.

This clone was seen a few times. The chain couples TRBV5-1 to TRBJ2-1; TRBD2 matches 8 bases. This CDR3 contains 16 residues. Trimming removed 0 bases from V and 8 bases from J; junction bases left unmatched: 10. The germline V gene encodes CDR1 SGHRS and CDR2 YFSETQ. The CDR3 spells CASSLDGGGPQYEQFF. In DNA, the CDR3 is TGCGCCAGCAGCTTGGATGGCGGGGGGCCACAATATGAGCAGTTCTTC.

The chain has TRBV28 and TRBJ1-5; 12 positions match TRBD1. Trimming at V came to 7 bases and at J to 6 bases, leaving 7 bases not matched to a gene. The CDR3 consists of 15 residues. CDR1 is MDHEN and CDR2 is SYDVKM in the germline V gene. CDR3 nucleotides: TGTGCCAGCAACCGAGGGGGACAGGGGGCTCAGCCCCAGCATTTT. This sequence encodes CASNRGGQGAQPQHF.

The chain links TRBV11-3 to TRBJ2-1; the D gene is possibly TRBD2 (6 bases). With 2 bases removed from V and 9 bases from J, the gap between germline ends came to 14 bases. This CDR3 has 14 amino acids. CDR1 and CDR2 (germline): SGHNT, YENEEA. The DNA for the CDR3 is TGTGCCAGCAGCTTATCCGACGGGGGTGCTGAGCAGTTCTTC. Residues: CASSLSDGGAEQFF.

The chain combines TRBV11-2 with TRBJ2-3; D ambiguous. The germline gives CDR1 SGHAT, CDR2 FQNNGV. CDR3 length equals 15 residues. The V and J ends lost 0 bases and 2 bases respectively, with 9 bases between them. CDR3 DNA sequence: TGTGCCAGCAGCTTAGATGGTCTAGACACAGATACGCAGTATTTT. Protein sequence: CASSLDGLDTDTQYF.

The chain uses TRBV14 and TRBJ1-4, with unresolved D. The CDR3 extends over 15 amino acids. The germline V gene encodes CDR1 SGHDN and CDR2 FVKESK. The V and J ends lost 5 bases and 0 bases respectively, with 10 bases between them. Written as DNA, the CDR3 is TGTGCCAGCAGCGAAACCGGGACAACTAATGAAAAACTGTTTTTT. Amino acid sequence: CASSETGTTNEKLFF.

The CDR3 is CASMIGTGLQPQHF. The CDR3, as DNA: TGTGCCAGCATGATCGGGACAGGGCTGCAGCCCCAGCATTTT. The rearrangement uses TRBV27 and TRBJ1-5; 9 nucleotides agree with TRBD1. V gave up 7 bases and J gave up 7 bases; unmatched junction bases: 8. CDR3 length: 14 amino acids. Germline CDR1 and CDR2: MNHEY and SMNVEV (reference sequence).

J is TRBJ2-3 and V is TRBV9; D might be TRBD1 (5 bases). This CDR3 is built from 13 residues. Trimming stripped 1 base from V and 3 bases from J, with 6 bases between. Per the germline V gene, CDR1 is SGDLS and CDR2 is YYNGEE. In nucleotides, the CDR3 is TGTGCCAGCAGCGTACAGGGAACAGATACGCAGTATTTT. Its translation: CASSVQGTDTQYF.

The CDR3, as DNA: TGTGCCACCAGCAGAGCGACGGGACTTCGCACAGATACGCAGTATTTT. This translates into CATSRATGLRTDTQYF. The chain carries TRBV15 and TRBJ2-3, with D perhaps TRBD2 (6 bases). The V and J ends lost 1 base and 1 base respectively, with 12 bases between them. This CDR3 is built from 16 residues. CDR1 and CDR2 from the germline V gene are LNHNV and YYDKDF (reference sequence).

The chain combines TRBV6-1 with TRBJ1-3, with 7 bases aligning to TRBD1. Germline V gives CDR1 MNHNS, CDR2 SASEGT. The CDR3 is 18 residues long. The J segment lost 0 bases and the V segment lost 1 base, leaving 9 bases of the junction unmatched. DNA of the CDR3: TGTGCCAGCAGTGAAGTGGTACCGGGACAGAGCTCTGGAAACACCATATATTTT. Amino acids: CASSEVVPGQSSGNTIYF.

The chain uses TRBV9 and TRBJ2-1; the match to TRBD2 covers 12 bases. Germline CDR1 is SGDLS and CDR2 is YYNGEE. CDR3 length equals 15 residues. The trim removed 4 bases at V and 3 bases at J, leaving 2 bases unmatched. In DNA form, the CDR3 reads TGTGCCAGCAGCCAGACTAGCGGGGGCTACAATGAGCAGTTCTTC. Protein product: CASSQTSGGYNEQFF.

V usage is TRBV21-1 and J usage is TRBJ2-3; the table gives TRBD2 as D, unverified against the DNA. TRBV21-1 is an annotated pseudogene. The CDR3 consists of 20 residues. CDR3 in amino acids: CASSPIKGYPLGGYTDTQYF. The CDR3 nucleotides read TGTGCCAGCAGCCCTATTAAGGGGTACCCACTGGGGGGATACACAGATACGCAGTATTTT.

The chain uses TRBV7-9 and TRBJ1-1; 9 bases line up with TRBD1. The CDR3 has 16 residues. The J segment lost 2 bases and the V segment lost 6 bases, leaving 10 bases of the junction unmatched. CDR1 is SEHNR, CDR2 FQNEAQ, per germline (reference sequence). CDR3: CASRSQPGQGNTEAFF. DNA of the CDR3: TGTGCCAGCAGGTCCCAACCGGGACAGGGTAACACTGAAGCTTTCTTT.

This chain connects TRBV3-1 (or the pseudogene TRBV3-2) to TRBJ2-3; D is possibly TRBD1 (6 bases). V was shortened by 1 base and J by 5 bases, with 10 bases between the two germline ends. The CDR3 runs 14 residues. Germline CDR1 and CDR2: LGHDT and YNNKEL (reference sequence). CDR3 loop: CASSQGTGKDTQYF. The CDR3 nucleotides read TGTGCCAGCAGCCAAGGAACAGGGAAAGATACGCAGTATTTT.

The CDR3 coding sequence is TGTGCCACCAGTGATGGAAAGCGGGGCGCAGATACGCAGTATTTT. As protein: CATSDGKRGADTQYF. The chain links TRBV24-1 to TRBJ2-3, with TRBD2 matching 7 bases. CDR1 is KGHDR, CDR2 SFDVKD, per germline. After removal of 3 bases from V and 4 bases from J, the junction contained 6 bases not matched to a gene. The CDR3 consists of 15 residues.